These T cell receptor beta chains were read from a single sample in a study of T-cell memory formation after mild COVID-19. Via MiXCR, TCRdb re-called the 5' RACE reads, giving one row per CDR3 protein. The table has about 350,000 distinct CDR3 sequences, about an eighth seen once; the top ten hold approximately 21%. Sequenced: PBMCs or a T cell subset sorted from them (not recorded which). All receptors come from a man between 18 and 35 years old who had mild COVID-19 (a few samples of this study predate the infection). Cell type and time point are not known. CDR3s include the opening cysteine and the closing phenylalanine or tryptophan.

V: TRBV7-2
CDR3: CASSSNLRDTQYF

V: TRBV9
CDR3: CASSVGGTDHQETQYF

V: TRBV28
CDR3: CASSFMSGGFQETQYF

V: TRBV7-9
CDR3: CASSLVGYQGMNTEAFF

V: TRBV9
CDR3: CASSAPAGGANTGELFF

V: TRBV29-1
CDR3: CSVGLVGGQETQYF

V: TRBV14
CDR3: CASLMGVYEQYF

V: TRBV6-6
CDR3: CASRDTGSQNIQYF

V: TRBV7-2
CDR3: CASSLEQGRQFF

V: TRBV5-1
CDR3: CASSLEHEQYF

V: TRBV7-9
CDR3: CASSLYTGGETQYF

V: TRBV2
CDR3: CASGAVWDEQYF

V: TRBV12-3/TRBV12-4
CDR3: CASSWGGESTDTQYF

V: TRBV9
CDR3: CASRPLPTAATDTQYF

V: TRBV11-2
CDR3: CASSSGQFNQPQHF

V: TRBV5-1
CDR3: CASSLSLAGTGELFF

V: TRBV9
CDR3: CASSVDQGVRGYTF

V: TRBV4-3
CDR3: CASSQVGWDDDNYGYTF

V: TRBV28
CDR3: CASSLRIQLSVRSLAKNIQYF

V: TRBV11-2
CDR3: CASSLTRAVTKAFF

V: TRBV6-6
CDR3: CASSLLAAFTDTQYF

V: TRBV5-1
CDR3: CASSDGEETQYF

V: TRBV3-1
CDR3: CASRTERGGFGETQYF

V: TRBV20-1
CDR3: CSSRQGWNTEAFF

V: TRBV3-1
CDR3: CASSQVGQGGYTF

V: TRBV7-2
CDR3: CASSSALYQPQHF

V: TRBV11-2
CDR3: CASSLVGSRRSTEAFF

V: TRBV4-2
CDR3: CASSQDSRARAFF

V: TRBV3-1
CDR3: CASSQDLGLGPDTQYF

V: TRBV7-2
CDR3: CASSLLAGDSYEQYF

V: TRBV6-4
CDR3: CASSDSVGSGANVLTF

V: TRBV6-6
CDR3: CASSYPGTTSDNEQFF

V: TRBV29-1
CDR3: CSHDAGDPSTDTQYF

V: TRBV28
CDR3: CASSSTGWGDTQYF

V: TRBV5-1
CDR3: CASIGQGAGAGELFF

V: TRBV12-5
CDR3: CASGQITDTQYF

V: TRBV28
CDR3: CASREGLWETQYF

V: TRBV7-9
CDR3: CASSSGVTYEQYF

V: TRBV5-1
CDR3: CASSSLAGDTGELFF

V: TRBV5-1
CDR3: CASSLRTGVTDTQYF

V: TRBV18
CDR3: CASSSGLAGQETQYF

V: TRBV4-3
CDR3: CASSPHPGLGNTEAFF

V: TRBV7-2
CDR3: CASRQSADTQYF

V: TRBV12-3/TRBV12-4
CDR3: CASSLGTGLQPQHF

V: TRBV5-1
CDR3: CASSLGPVTDTQYF